The next 20 T cell receptor beta chains were all read from a single sample in a study of blood T cell repertoires in COVID-19. Sequencing used immunoSEQ multiplex PCR; TCRdb keeps in-frame clones, though not all of them. This table has over 600,000 clones, 90% appearing once. The sequenced sample was peripheral blood. These receptors all stem from a woman aged 18-29 years with acute or convalescent COVID-19.

CDR3: CASSLVNRGPSYTF. The CDR3 nucleotides are TGTGCCAGCAGCTTAGTAAACAGGGGGCCTAGCTACACCTTC. V usage is TRBV11-2 and J usage is TRBJ1-2; 9 nucleotides agree with TRBD1. Germline values: CDR1 SGHAT, CDR2 FQNNGV. The V gene end was trimmed by 1 base and the J gene end by 9 bases; junction bases not matched to a gene: 6. This CDR3 is built from 14 residues.

The chain is built from TRBV5-1 and TRBJ2-7, with TRBD1 as a possible D gene (5 bases). The CDR3 contains 14 residues. The ends were cut back, 2 bases at V and 6 bases at J, with 15 bases in the middle. The germline V gene encodes CDR1 SGHRS and CDR2 YFSETQ. CDR3 amino acids: CASSFLQGGAEQYF. The DNA of the CDR3 is TGCGCCAGCAGCTTCCTCCAGGGTGGTGCCGAGCAGTACTTC.

The sample holds one count of this clone. The chain combines TRBV27 with TRBJ2-7, with D maybe TRBD1 (8 bases). V dropped 7 bases and J dropped 5 bases, with 15 bases sitting between them. CDR3 length: 13 residues. CDR1 and CDR2 (germline): MNHEY, SMNVEV (reference sequence). CDR3 bases: TGTGCCAGCACTACAGGGGGGGTAGACGAGCAGTACTTC. This translates into CASTTGGVDEQYF.

V and J are TRBV10-1 and TRBJ2-7; 10 positions match TRBD1. J gave up 3 bases and V 6 bases, and 11 bases lay outside the gene matches. The length of the CDR3 is 16 residues. The germline CDR1 and CDR2 sequences are WNHNN and SYGVQD (reference sequence). CDR3 nucleotide sequence: TGCGCCAGCAGAGCGGGGTGGGGACAGGGGAACTACGAGCAGTACTTC. This encodes CASRAGWGQGNYEQYF.

This sequence joins TRBV12-5 and TRBJ2-2; TRBD2 agrees at 15 bases. Germline lookup yields CDR1 LGHNT and CDR2 FRNRAP. The ends lost 4 bases at V and 1 base at J; junction bases unmatched: 4. The CDR3 extends over 18 amino acids. CDR3 in DNA: TGTGCTAGTGGTTCTGGACTAGCGGGGGGGTTGAACACCGGGGAGCTGTTTTTT. Amino acid sequence: CASGSGLAGGLNTGELFF.

The V call is TRBV6-6, the J call TRBJ2-2; D gene ambiguous. V was pared by 7 bases and J by 5 bases, with 23 bases between. The CDR3 covers 17 residues. Germline V gene sequence: CDR1 MNHNY, CDR2 SVGAGI (reference sequence). CDR3 protein: CASIRSNQRLKTGELFF. The CDR3 bases are TGTGCCAGCATTCGGAGTAATCAACGCCTGAAAACCGGGGAGCTGTTTTTT.

The gene calls are TRBV5-1 and TRBJ1-2; D is unclear. The V gene's germline CDR1 is SGHRS and CDR2 YFSETQ. This CDR3 is built from 11 residues. Trimming took off 4 bases at V and 5 bases at J, with 6 bases between the two ends. CDR3: CASSGGYGYTF. The CDR3, as DNA: TGCGCCAGCAGCGGAGGGTATGGCTACACCTTC. Full variable domain (missing parts from reference TRBV5-1 and TRBJ1-2): KAGVTQTPRYLIKTRGQQVTLSCSPISGHRSVSWYQQTPGQGLQFLFEYFSETQRNKGNFPGRFSGRQFSNSRSEMNVSTLELGDSALYLCASSGGYGYTFGSGTRLTVV.

The chain employs TRBV12-3 or TRBV12-4 and TRBJ1-6; D gene uncertain. This CDR3 spans 12 amino acids. The V gene lost 9 bases and the J gene lost 3 bases, with 6 bases spanning the gap. The CDR3 sequence is CASGIYNSPLHF. CDR3 bases: TGTGCCAGTGGCATCTATAATTCACCCCTCCACTTT.

The chain carries TRBV19 and TRBJ1-5, with 7 bases that match TRBD1. This CDR3 comprises 14 residues. Germline lookup yields CDR1 LNHDA and CDR2 SQIVND (reference sequence). The trim removed 5 bases at V and 9 bases at J, leaving 10 bases unmatched. CDR3 residues: CASSAGTEVGPQHF. As DNA, the CDR3 is TGTGCCAGTAGTGCGGGGACAGAAGTAGGGCCCCAGCATTTT.

The rearrangement links TRBV12-5 to TRBJ1-3, with D tentatively TRBD1 (5 bases). Looked up from germline, CDR1 is LGHNT and CDR2 is FRNRAP. The CDR3 is 14 residues long. The ends were cut back, 3 bases at V and 4 bases at J, with 10 bases in the middle. CDR3 sequence (DNA): TGTGCTAGTGGTTTCGGGGGATTCGGAAACACCATATATTTT. Its protein product is CASGFGGFGNTIYF.

The rearrangement links TRBV7-2 to TRBJ2-7, with TRBD2 identical over 8 bases. V was clipped by 3 bases and J by 0 bases; unmatched bases: 4. The germline CDR1 and CDR2 sequences are SGHTA and FQGNSA. The CDR3 has 15 residues. CDR3 amino acids: CASSFLAGSSYEQYF. The CDR3 nucleotides read TGTGCCAGCAGCTTTTTAGCGGGGAGCTCCTACGAGCAGTACTTC.

The chain uses TRBV19 and TRBJ1-1; a possible D gene is TRBD1 (6 bases). V was clipped by 9 bases and J by 1 base, with 15 bases between them. The germline V gene encodes CDR1 LNHDA and CDR2 SQIVND (reference sequence). The CDR3 runs to 14 residues. CDR3 protein: CARPKVRGNTEAFF. The CDR3 nucleotides read TGTGCCAGACCGAAGGTCAGGGGGAACACTGAAGCTTTCTTT. The full variable domain, rest sourced from reference TRBV19 and TRBJ1-1, is DGGITQSPKYLFRKEGQNVTLSCEQNLNHDAMYWYRQDPGQGLRLIYYSQIVNDFQKGDIAEGYSVSREKKESFPLTVTSAQKNPTAFYLCARPKVRGNTEAFFGQGTRLTVV.

In this sample, this clone turned up once. This sequence joins TRBV30 and TRBJ1-6; 7 bases fit TRBD1. This CDR3 has 16 residues. CDR1 and CDR2 (germline): GTSNPN, SVGIG (reference sequence). V dropped 3 bases and J dropped 2; count of bases not matched to a gene: 7. CDR3: CAWRLPGQTYNSPLHF. CDR3 bases: TGTGCCTGGAGATTACCGGGACAGACCTATAATTCACCCCTCCACTTT.

This chain's CDR3 is CASSPLEAGGRDTQYF. The CDR3 bases are TGCGCCAGCAGCCCCCTTGAAGCGGGGGGCCGAGATACGCAGTATTTT. The chain uses TRBV5-1 and TRBJ2-3; TRBD2 aligns across 9 bases. The ends lost 4 bases at V and 5 bases at J; junction bases unmatched: 11. CDR1 is SGHRS and CDR2 is YFSETQ in the germline V gene. This CDR3 is built from 16 residues.

The J gene is TRBJ1-2, the V gene TRBV10-3; D gene uncertain. V was clipped by 2 bases and J by 3 bases, with 7 bases between them. CDR3 size: 13 residues. Germline assignment: CDR1 ENHRY and CDR2 SYGVKD. CDR3 DNA sequence: TGTGCCATCAGTGAGGGGAGGGACTATGGCTACACCTTC. This gives the protein CAISEGRDYGYTF.

The rearrangement uses TRBV4-1 and TRBJ2-1; 8 bases are a match to TRBD2. J gave up 2 bases and V 3 bases, and 0 bases lay outside the gene matches. CDR1 and CDR2 from the germline V gene are MGHRA and YSYEKL. CDR3 length: 14 residues. In DNA form, the CDR3 reads TGCGCCAGCAGCCATAGCGGGGCCTACAATGAGCAGTTCTTC. This codes for CASSHSGAYNEQFF.

This clone is a singleton in its sample. The chain couples TRBV6-4 to TRBJ2-1; 7 bases line up with TRBD1. There are 16 residues in the CDR3. V was clipped by 0 bases and J by 4 bases; unmatched bases: 6. CDR1 is MRHNA and CDR2 is SNTAGT in the germline V gene. The CDR3 region is CASSDSEGANYNEQFF. CDR3 in DNA: TGTGCCAGCAGTGACTCTGAGGGGGCCAATTACAATGAGCAGTTCTTC.

This rearrangement joins TRBV27 to TRBJ2-4, with 10 bases aligning to TRBD1. Germline CDR1 is MNHEY and CDR2 is SMNVEV (reference sequence). The CDR3 consists of 15 residues. V gave up 8 bases and J gave up 0 bases; unmatched junction bases: 4. The CDR3: CASADRGQAKNIQYF. The CDR3 DNA reads TGTGCCAGCGCCGACAGGGGGCAAGCCAAAAACATTCAGTACTTC.

CDR3 sequence: CATSEPTGKASEQYF. CDR3 DNA sequence: TGTGCCACCAGTGAGCCGACAGGTAAGGCGTCCGAGCAGTACTTC. The rearrangement joins TRBV24-1 to TRBJ2-7; D might be TRBD1 (6 bases). This CDR3 is built from 15 residues. CDR1 and CDR2 (germline): KGHDR, SFDVKD. Trimming shortened V by 4 bases and J by 6 bases, and 18 bases separated the two germline ends.

The chain employs TRBV10-3 and TRBJ1-6; tentative D call: TRBD1 (5 bases). The CDR3 is 15 amino acids. The V gene's germline CDR1 is ENHRY and CDR2 SYGVKD. The V end lost 4 bases, the J end lost 5 bases, and 12 bases lay between the germline ends. The CDR3 sequence: CAISVGGANNSPLHF. In DNA form, the CDR3 reads TGTGCCATCAGTGTCGGCGGGGCTAATAATTCACCCCTCCACTTT.